The 26 T cell receptor beta chains reported below all come from one sample, sequenced in a study of shared clonotypes between healthy human individuals. Assay: immunoSEQ multiplex PCR; the TCRdb copy retains only in-frame clones and omits some. The data contain 2 million to 2.5 million clones, almost 96% of them seen just once; the ten biggest clones take up 0.13%. Sequenced input: naive CD4+ T cells sorted from blood. Subset denoted: CD45RA+ positively selected. These TCRs come from a man aged 18 to 30 in good health.

The V gene is TRBV30, the J gene TRBJ2-5; D is uncertain. Trimming left V 1 base short and J 3 bases short, with 12 bases between. The V gene's germline CDR1 is GTSNPN and CDR2 SVGIG (reference sequence). The CDR3 is 14 residues long. This CDR3 reads CAWSEIARKETQYF. The CDR3, as DNA: TGTGCCTGGAGTGAGATCGCCAGGAAAGAGACCCAGTACTTC.

The CDR3 protein is CASSDRSWDNEQFF. DNA for the CDR3: TGTGCCAGCAGTGATCGATCCTGGGACAATGAGCAGTTCTTC. V and J are TRBV2 and TRBJ2-1; D uncertain. This CDR3 is built from 14 residues. Trimming took off 3 bases at V and 5 bases at J, with 11 bases between the two ends. Germline V gene lookup returns CDR1 SNHLY and CDR2 FYNNEI.

This chain connects TRBV6-1 to TRBJ2-2, with a tentative D call TRBD2 (6 bases). The CDR3 is made up of 15 amino acids. Trimming pared 10 bases from V and 1 base from J, leaving 16 bases between. CDR1 is MNHNS, CDR2 SASEGT, per germline. CDR3 in DNA: TGTGCCACTATTAGACTAGAAGGGAACACCGGGGAGCTGTTTTTT. It translates to CATIRLEGNTGELFF.

A single count supports this clone. The rearrangement links TRBV5-1 to TRBJ1-2; 9 nucleotides align to TRBD1. This CDR3 contains 13 residues. Germline assignment: CDR1 SGHRS and CDR2 YFSETQ. V trimming: 2 bases; J trimming: 7 bases; junction bases outside the gene matches: 3. The CDR3 DNA is TGCGCCAGCAGCTTTGAGGACAGGGGTGGCTACACCTTC. Translated, it gives CASSFEDRGGYTF.

Concerning this clone itself: The sample carries other DNA sequences with the same CDR3. This chain connects TRBV5-1 to TRBJ1-6; TRBD1 agrees at 8 bases. The CDR3 covers 15 residues. The V gene end was trimmed by 4 bases and the J gene end by 5 bases; junction bases not matched to a gene: 5. Germline CDR1 is SGHRS and CDR2 is YFSETQ. CDR3 residues: CASSPGQGDNSPLHF. In DNA form, the CDR3 reads TGCGCCAGCAGCCCTGGACAGGGTGATAATTCACCCCTCCACTTT.

The gene calls are TRBV7-9 and TRBJ2-3; 10 bases are a match to TRBD1. Germline V gene lookup returns CDR1 SEHNR and CDR2 FQNEAQ (reference sequence). Losses at the gene ends were 0 bases for V and 1 base for J; bases not matched to a gene: 7. This CDR3 is 18 amino acids long. The CDR3 region has the DNA TGTGCCAGCAGCTTAGCGCTTTTGACAGGGGGCGGCACAGATACGCAGTATTTT. It is translated as CASSLALLTGGGTDTQYF. The complete variable domain, with remaining parts taken from reference TRBV7-9 and TRBJ2-3, reads DTGVSQNPRHKITKRGQNVTFRCDPISEHNRLYWYRQTLGQGPEFLTYFQNEAQLEKSRLLSDRFSAERPKGSFSTLEIQRTEQGDSAMYLCASSLALLTGGGTDTQYFGPGTRLTVL.

This chain joins TRBV10-3 and TRBJ1-2, with D maybe TRBD1 (5 bases). The V and J ends lost 0 bases and 7 bases respectively, with 6 bases between them. This CDR3 is 12 amino acids long. From germline, CDR1 is ENHRY and CDR2 SYGVKD. The CDR3 DNA is TGTGCCATCAGTGAGTCTCAGGGTGGCTACACCTTC. It is translated as CAISESQGGYTF.

In regard to this clone: Other DNA sequences in the sample encode the same CDR3. The rearrangement joins TRBV30 to TRBJ2-5; no firm D call. CDR1 GTSNPN and CDR2 SVGIG come from the germline V gene (reference sequence). This CDR3 comprises 13 residues. V dropped 0 bases and J dropped 2 bases, with 7 bases sitting between them. The CDR3 reads CAWSVQAQETQYF. As DNA, the CDR3 is TGTGCCTGGAGTGTACAAGCTCAAGAGACCCAGTACTTC. Full variable domain (rest looked up from reference TRBV30 and TRBJ2-5): SQTIHQWPATLVQPVGSPLSLECTVEGTSNPNLYWYRQAAGRGLQLLFYSVGIGQISSEVPQNLSASRPQDRQFILSSKKLLLSDSGFYLCAWSVQAQETQYFGPGTRLLVL.

The chain joins TRBV4-3 to TRBJ2-7; 8 nucleotides match TRBD2. Unmatched junction bases numbered 10, after V lost 0 bases and J lost 6 bases. This CDR3 is built from 16 residues. Germline V CDR1 and CDR2: LGHNA, YSLEER. CDR3 amino acids: CASSQEIGTSGREQYF. The CDR3 region has the DNA TGCGCCAGCAGCCAAGAGATAGGGACTAGTGGTCGCGAGCAGTACTTC.

This rearrangement joins TRBV11-2 to TRBJ2-1; 7 bases line up with TRBD1. The CDR3 sequence is 16 residues long. The V and J ends lost 5 bases and 7 bases, in that order; junction bases with no gene match: 14. Germline V lookup: CDR1 SGHAT, CDR2 FQNNGV. CDR3 amino acids: CASSPERLGGRNEQFF. In DNA form, the CDR3 reads TGTGCCAGCAGCCCGGAGAGGTTAGGGGGCCGAAATGAGCAGTTCTTC. The full variable domain, with the rest looked up from reference TRBV11-2 and TRBJ2-1, is EAGVAQSPRYKIIEKRQSVAFWCNPISGHATLYWYQQILGQGPKLLIQFQNNGVVDDSQLPKDRFSAERLKGVDSTLKIQPAKLEDSAVYLCASSPERLGGRNEQFFGPGTRLTVL.

The sample holds one count of this clone. The chain carries TRBV9 and TRBJ2-1; TRBD2 matches at 8 bases. In germline, CDR1 is SGDLS, CDR2 YYNGEE. V shed 2 bases, J shed 1 base, and the junction held 11 bases outside the gene matches. This CDR3 has 18 amino acids. The CDR3 nucleotides are TGTGCCAGCAGCGTCAGCGGGAGTTCGACCCTTTCCTACAATGAGCAGTTCTTC. Translation gives CASSVSGSSTLSYNEQFF.

The chain recombines TRBV19 with TRBJ1-1, with D possibly TRBD1 on 5 matching bases. The CDR3 covers 16 residues. V was pared by 6 bases and J by 0 bases, with 17 bases between. CDR1 is LNHDA and CDR2 is SQIVND in the germline V gene (reference sequence). DNA for the CDR3: TGTGCCAGTAGAATCGGGACCACAAAAATGAACACTGAAGCTTTCTTT. Translating it yields CASRIGTTKMNTEAFF.

The chain has TRBV14 and TRBJ1-1, with D unclear. Between the trimmed V and J ends, which lost 1 base and 6 bases, there was a span of 9 bases. This CDR3 has 13 residues. Germline V gene lookup returns CDR1 SGHDN and CDR2 FVKESK. CDR3 sequence (DNA): TGTGCCAGCAGCCAAGTCCCCGGGGCTGAAGCTTTCTTT. Its protein is CASSQVPGAEAFF.

V and J are TRBV13 and TRBJ1-5; D not resolved. The germline gives CDR1 PRHDT, CDR2 FYEKMQ (reference sequence). The CDR3 covers 16 residues. V was cut by 0 bases and J by 4 bases, with 13 bases left in between. Here the CDR3 DNA reads TGTGCCAGCAGCTTAGGCCTGGACCTGGGTAATCAGCCCCAGCATTTT. As protein: CASSLGLDLGNQPQHF.

This chain links TRBV10-1 with TRBJ2-7, with TRBD2 matching 10 bases. The CDR3 contains 13 residues. Germline CDR1 is WNHNN and CDR2 is SYGVQD (reference sequence). Unmatched junction bases numbered 2, after V lost 7 bases and J lost 2 bases. The CDR3 DNA follows: TGCGCCAGCATTAGCGGGAGGACCTACGAGCAGTACTTC. Its protein is CASISGRTYEQYF.

This chain uses TRBV7-9 with TRBJ2-5, with D perhaps assigned TRBD1 or TRBD2 (6 bases each). Germline assignment: CDR1 SEHNR and CDR2 FQNEAQ (reference sequence). CDR3 length: 15 residues. Trimming removed 2 bases from V and 3 bases from J, with 13 bases in between. CDR3 nucleotides: TGTGCCAGCAGCTTATTGGGGGGCCGAGAAGAGACCCAGTACTTC. This encodes CASSLLGGREETQYF.

The chain carries TRBV7-9 and TRBJ2-1, with D tentatively TRBD1 (6 bases). Trimming removed 6 bases at V and 8 bases at J, with 17 bases between. The CDR3 runs to 14 residues. Germline CDR1 reads SEHNR; CDR2 reads FQNEAQ (reference sequence). CDR3: CASSPRQAGDEQFF. In DNA form, the CDR3 reads TGTGCCAGCAGTCCTCGACAGGCTGGAGATGAGCAGTTCTTC.

The chain has TRBV30 and TRBJ2-5; the match to TRBD2 covers 9 bases. CDR3 length: 15 amino acids. V shed 0 bases, J shed 7 bases, and the junction held 9 bases outside the gene matches. CDR1 and CDR2 (germline): GTSNPN, SVGIG (reference sequence). In nucleotides, the CDR3 is TGTGCCTGGAGTGTGTTAGCGGGAGCCGGTGGGACCCAGTACTTC. This encodes CAWSVLAGAGGTQYF. The variable domain in full, with the rest retrieved from reference TRBV30 and TRBJ2-5, is SQTIHQWPATLVQPVGSPLSLECTVEGTSNPNLYWYRQAAGRGLQLLFYSVGIGQISSEVPQNLSASRPQDRQFILSSKKLLLSDSGFYLCAWSVLAGAGGTQYFGPGTRLLVL.

As regards this clone: An end of the junction does not agree with germline; a read error may underlie this. The chain joins TRBV2 to TRBJ1-4; no definite D call. This CDR3 has 12 residues. Germline CDR1 and CDR2: SNHLY and FYNNEI. The CDR3 loop is CASAQADGYYRF. CDR3 nucleotides: TGTGCCAGCGCCCAAGCCGACGGTTACTATCGTTTT. The full variable domain, completed using reference TRBV2 and TRBJ1-4, is EPEVTQTPSHQVTQMGQEVILRCVPISNHLYFYWYRQILGQKVEFLVSFYNNEISEKSEIFDDQFSVERPDGSNFTLKIRSTKLEDSAMYFCASAQADGYYRFGSGTQLSVL.

A note on this clone: One end of the junction does not line up with germline, which may come from a read error. This sample also contains other DNA sequences that code for the same CDR3. The chain uses TRBV4-1 and TRBJ1-5, with D possibly being TRBD1 (5 bases). Germline CDR1 and CDR2: MGHRA and YSYEKL. This CDR3 has 13 amino acids. The CDR3 protein is CASSQGVGQPQHF. The DNA for the CDR3 is TGCGCCAGCAGTCAAGGGGTCGGTCAGCCCCAGCATTTT.

The rearrangement links TRBV6-1 to TRBJ2-7, with 7 bases lining up with TRBD2. Germline V gene sequence: CDR1 MNHNS, CDR2 SASEGT. This CDR3 region has 13 residues. The ends lost 6 bases at V and 6 bases at J; junction bases unmatched: 8. This chain's CDR3 is CASRSAGVSEQYF. The CDR3 DNA reads as TGTGCCAGCAGGTCTGCGGGGGTGAGCGAGCAGTACTTC.

The genes are TRBV11-2 and TRBJ1-2, with TRBD1 as a possible D gene (6 bases). V was trimmed by 4 bases and J by 8 bases, leaving 23 bases between them. Germline loops: CDR1 SGHAT, CDR2 FQNNGV. This CDR3 is built from 16 residues. CDR3 protein: CASSSYVDRLVEGYTF. The CDR3 bases are TGTGCCAGCAGCTCCTATGTAGACAGGCTGGTGGAGGGCTACACCTTC. The complete variable domain, with remaining parts taken from reference TRBV11-2 and TRBJ1-2, reads EAGVAQSPRYKIIEKRQSVAFWCNPISGHATLYWYQQILGQGPKLLIQFQNNGVVDDSQLPKDRFSAERLKGVDSTLKIQPAKLEDSAVYLCASSSYVDRLVEGYTFGSGTRLTVV.

This clone was seen a single time. The same CDR3 is also encoded by other DNA sequences in this sample. The gene calls are TRBV27 and TRBJ2-3; D may be TRBD1 or TRBD2 (5 bases each). V dropped 6 bases and J dropped 2 bases, with 12 bases sitting between them. Germline V gene sequence: CDR1 MNHEY, CDR2 SMNVEV (reference sequence). The CDR3 is made up of 14 amino acids. CDR3 coding DNA: TGTGCCAGCAGACGGGGCAGGGCCACAGATACGCAGTATTTT. This gives the protein CASRRGRATDTQYF.

The rearrangement joins TRBV5-6 to TRBJ2-4, with 10 bases identical to TRBD2. The V gene end was trimmed by 0 bases and the J gene end by 0 bases; junction bases not matched to a gene: 3. The germline V gene has CDR1 SGHDT and CDR2 YYEEEE. The CDR3 spans 17 residues. In nucleotides, the CDR3 is TGTGCCAGCAGCTTGGGGTCTAGCGGGGGAGCCAAAAACATTCAGTACTTC. Translated: CASSLGSSGGAKNIQYF.

The gene calls are TRBV5-1 and TRBJ2-5; TRBD1 aligns across 9 bases. The V gene's germline CDR1 is SGHRS and CDR2 YFSETQ. CDR3 size: 15 residues. V gave up 2 bases and J gave up 5 bases; unmatched junction bases: 7. CDR3 sequence reads: CASSFTGTGLETQYF. DNA of the CDR3: TGCGCCAGCAGCTTCACCGGGACAGGGTTGGAGACCCAGTACTTC.

V usage is TRBV18 and J usage is TRBJ2-1; 7 nucleotides line up with TRBD2. The V and J ends lost 1 base and 6 bases, in that order; junction bases with no gene match: 9. This CDR3 has 16 residues. Germline V gene sequence: CDR1 KGHSH, CDR2 LQKENI. CDR3 coding DNA: TGTGCCAGCTCACCACAGCCGGGTCTAGCGGTCAATGAGCAGTTCTTC. The encoded protein is CASSPQPGLAVNEQFF.